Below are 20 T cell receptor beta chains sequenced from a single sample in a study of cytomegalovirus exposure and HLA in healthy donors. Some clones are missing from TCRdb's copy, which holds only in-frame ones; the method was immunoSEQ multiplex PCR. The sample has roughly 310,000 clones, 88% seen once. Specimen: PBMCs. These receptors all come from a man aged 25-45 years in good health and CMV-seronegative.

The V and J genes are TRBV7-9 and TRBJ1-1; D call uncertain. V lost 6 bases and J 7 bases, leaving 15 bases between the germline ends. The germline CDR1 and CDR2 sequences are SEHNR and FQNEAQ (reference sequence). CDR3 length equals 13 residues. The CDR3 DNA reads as TGTGCCAGCAGTCCGGACGGGGAAAATGAAGCTTTCTTT. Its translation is CASSPDGENEAFF.

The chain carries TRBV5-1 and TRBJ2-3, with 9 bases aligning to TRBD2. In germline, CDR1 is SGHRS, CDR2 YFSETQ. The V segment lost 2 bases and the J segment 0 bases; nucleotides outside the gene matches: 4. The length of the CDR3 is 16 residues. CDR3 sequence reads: CASSFGLATSTDTQYF. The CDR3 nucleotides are TGCGCCAGCAGCTTCGGACTAGCGACAAGCACAGATACGCAGTATTTT.

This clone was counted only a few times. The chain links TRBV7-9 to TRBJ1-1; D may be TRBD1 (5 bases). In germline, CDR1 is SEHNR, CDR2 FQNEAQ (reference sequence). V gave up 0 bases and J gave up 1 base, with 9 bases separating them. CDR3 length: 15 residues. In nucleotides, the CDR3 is TGTGCCAGCAGCTTAGCCCAGGGCTCGAACACTGAAGCTTTCTTT. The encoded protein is CASSLAQGSNTEAFF.

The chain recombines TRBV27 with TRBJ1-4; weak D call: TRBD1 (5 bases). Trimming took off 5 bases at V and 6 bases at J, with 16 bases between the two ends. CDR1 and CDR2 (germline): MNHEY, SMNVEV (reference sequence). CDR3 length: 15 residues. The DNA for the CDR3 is TGTGCCAGCAGTCATGACAGTTCAACGGATGAAAAACTGTTTTTT. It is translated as CASSHDSSTDEKLFF.

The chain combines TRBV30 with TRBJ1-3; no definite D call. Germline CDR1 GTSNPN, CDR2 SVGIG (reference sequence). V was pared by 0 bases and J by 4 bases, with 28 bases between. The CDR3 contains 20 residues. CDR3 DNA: TGTGCCTGGAGTGTATATGGAATAAGTACCTCTTTAACGGGGGGAAACACCATATATTTT. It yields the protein CAWSVYGISTSLTGGNTIYF.

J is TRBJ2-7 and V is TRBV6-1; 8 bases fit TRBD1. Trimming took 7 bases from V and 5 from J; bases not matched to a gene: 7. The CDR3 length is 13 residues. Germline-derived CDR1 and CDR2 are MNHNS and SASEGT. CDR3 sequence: CASKVRGRNEQYF. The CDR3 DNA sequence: TGTGCCAGCAAGGTCAGGGGGCGGAACGAGCAGTACTTC.

CDR3: CASSMGQFPNYGYTF. The CDR3 DNA reads TGCGCCAGCAGTATGGGACAGTTCCCTAACTATGGCTACACCTTC. This chain uses TRBV5-1 with TRBJ1-2; the match to TRBD1 covers 7 bases. The CDR3 covers 15 residues. Trimming cost V 5 bases and J 0 bases; bases outside gene matches: 7. CDR1 and CDR2 (germline): SGHRS, YFSETQ.

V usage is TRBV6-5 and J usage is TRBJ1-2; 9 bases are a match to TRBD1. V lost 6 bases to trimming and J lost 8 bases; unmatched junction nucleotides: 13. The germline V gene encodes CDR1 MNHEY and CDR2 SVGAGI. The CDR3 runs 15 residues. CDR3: CASRSTPGQGGGYTF. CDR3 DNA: TGTGCCAGCAGGTCTACTCCGGGACAGGGCGGGGGCTACACCTTC.

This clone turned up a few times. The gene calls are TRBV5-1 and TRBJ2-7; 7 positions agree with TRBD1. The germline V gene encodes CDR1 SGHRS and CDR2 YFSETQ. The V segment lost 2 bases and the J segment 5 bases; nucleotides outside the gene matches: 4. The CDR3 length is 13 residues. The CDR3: CASSLGTAHEQYF. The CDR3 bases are TGCGCCAGCAGCTTAGGGACAGCTCACGAGCAGTACTTC.

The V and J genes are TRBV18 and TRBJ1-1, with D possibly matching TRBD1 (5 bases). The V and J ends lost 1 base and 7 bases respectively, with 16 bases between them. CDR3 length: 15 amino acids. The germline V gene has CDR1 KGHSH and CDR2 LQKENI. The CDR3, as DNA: TGTGCCAGCTCACCACAGGGGACTGATAGGGGTGAAGCTTTCTTT. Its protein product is CASSPQGTDRGEAFF.

CDR3 sequence (DNA): TGTGCCAGCAGCTTCAGCCCGGGACAGAACTACGAGCAGTACTTC. It codes for CASSFSPGQNYEQYF. This chain uses TRBV7-9 with TRBJ2-7; 7 nucleotides line up with TRBD1. From germline, CDR1 is SEHNR and CDR2 FQNEAQ (reference sequence). The V segment lost 3 bases and the J segment 3 bases; nucleotides outside the gene matches: 8. The length of the CDR3 is 15 residues.

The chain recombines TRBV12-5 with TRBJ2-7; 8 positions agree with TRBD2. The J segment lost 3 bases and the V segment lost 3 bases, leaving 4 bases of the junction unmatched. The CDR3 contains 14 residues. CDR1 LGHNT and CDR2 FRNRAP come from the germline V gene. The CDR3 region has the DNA TGTGCTAGTGGTTTTTCGACTAGCGACTACGAGCAGTACTTC. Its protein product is CASGFSTSDYEQYF.

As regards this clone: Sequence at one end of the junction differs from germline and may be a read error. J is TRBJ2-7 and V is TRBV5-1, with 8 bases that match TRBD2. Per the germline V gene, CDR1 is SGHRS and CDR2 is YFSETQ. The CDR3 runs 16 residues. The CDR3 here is CASSLELADYSYEQCF. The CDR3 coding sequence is TGCGCCAGCAGCTTGGAACTAGCGGATTACTCCTACGAGCAGTGCTTC.

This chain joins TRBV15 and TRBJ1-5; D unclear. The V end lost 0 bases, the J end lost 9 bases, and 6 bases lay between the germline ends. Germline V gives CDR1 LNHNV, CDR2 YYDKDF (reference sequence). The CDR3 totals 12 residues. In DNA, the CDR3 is TGTGCCACCAGCAGAGATCTCGGGCCCCAGCATTTT. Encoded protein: CATSRDLGPQHF.

As DNA, the CDR3 is TGTGCCAGCAGCCAAGGGGGGCCCCAGCATTTT. It is translated as CASSQGGPQHF. V is TRBV6-5 and J is TRBJ1-5, with D possibly being TRBD1 (6 bases). Germline lookup yields CDR1 MNHEY and CDR2 SVGAGI. This CDR3 spans 11 amino acids. V was trimmed by 6 bases and J by 9 bases, leaving 9 bases between them.

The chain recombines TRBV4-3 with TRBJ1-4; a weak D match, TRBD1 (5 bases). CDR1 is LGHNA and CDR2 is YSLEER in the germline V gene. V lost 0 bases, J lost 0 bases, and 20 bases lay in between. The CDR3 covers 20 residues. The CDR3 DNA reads TGCGCCAGCAGCCAAGAAAGGGGCTACTTAGGGTCTGCAACTAATGAAAAACTGTTTTTT. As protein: CASSQERGYLGSATNEKLFF.

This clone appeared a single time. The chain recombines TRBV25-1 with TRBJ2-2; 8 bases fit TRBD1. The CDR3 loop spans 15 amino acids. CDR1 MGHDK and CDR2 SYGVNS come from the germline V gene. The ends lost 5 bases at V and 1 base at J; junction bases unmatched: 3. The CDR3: CASSKGQGNTGELFF. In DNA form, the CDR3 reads TGTGCCAGCAGTAAAGGACAGGGGAACACCGGGGAGCTGTTTTTT.

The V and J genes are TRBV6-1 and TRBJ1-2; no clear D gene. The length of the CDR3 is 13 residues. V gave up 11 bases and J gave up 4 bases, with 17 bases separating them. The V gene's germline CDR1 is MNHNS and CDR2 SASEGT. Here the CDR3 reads CAVRTPGTYGYTF. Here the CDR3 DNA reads TGTGCCGTTAGGACTCCGGGAACCTATGGCTACACCTTC.

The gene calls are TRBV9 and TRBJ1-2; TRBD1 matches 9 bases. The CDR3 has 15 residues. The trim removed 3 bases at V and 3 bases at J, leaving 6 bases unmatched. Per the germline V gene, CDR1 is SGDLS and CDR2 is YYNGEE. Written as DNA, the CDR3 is TGTGCCAGCAGCGAGTCGGGACAGGGTGACTATGGCTACACCTTC. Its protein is CASSESGQGDYGYTF.

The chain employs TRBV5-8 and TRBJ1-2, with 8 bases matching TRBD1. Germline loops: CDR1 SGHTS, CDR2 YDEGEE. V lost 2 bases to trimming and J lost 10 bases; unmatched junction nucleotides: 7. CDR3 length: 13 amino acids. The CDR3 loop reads CASSFGTGVVYTF. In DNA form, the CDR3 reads TGTGCCAGCAGCTTCGGGACAGGAGTTGTCTACACCTTC.